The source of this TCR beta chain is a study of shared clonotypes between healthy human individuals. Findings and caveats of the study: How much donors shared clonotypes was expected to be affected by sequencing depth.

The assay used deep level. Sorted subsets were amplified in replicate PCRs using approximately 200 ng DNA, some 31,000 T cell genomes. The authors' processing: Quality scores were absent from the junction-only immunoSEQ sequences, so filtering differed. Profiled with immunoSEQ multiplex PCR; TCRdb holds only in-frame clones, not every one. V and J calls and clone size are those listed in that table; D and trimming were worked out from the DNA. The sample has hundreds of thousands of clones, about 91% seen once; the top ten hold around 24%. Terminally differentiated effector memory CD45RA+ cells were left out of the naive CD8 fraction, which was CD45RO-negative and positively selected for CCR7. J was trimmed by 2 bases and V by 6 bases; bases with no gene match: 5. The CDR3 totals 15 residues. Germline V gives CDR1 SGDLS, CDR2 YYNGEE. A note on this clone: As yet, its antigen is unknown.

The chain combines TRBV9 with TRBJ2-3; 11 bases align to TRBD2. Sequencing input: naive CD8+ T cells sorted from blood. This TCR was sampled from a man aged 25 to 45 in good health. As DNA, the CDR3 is TGTGCCAGCACACTGGGACTAGCGGTCACAGATACGCAGTATTTT. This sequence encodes CASTLGLAVTDTQYF.